This T cell receptor (beta chain) was obtained from a study of CD8+ T cells in alopecia areata (dated by TCRdb to 2016 to 2019). Background on the whole study: The treated patients took part in an open-label pilot trial in which moderate-to-severe alopecia areata was treated with oral tofacitinib at 5 to 10 mg twice daily. Tofacitinib was administered for 6 to 18 months, and 6 months of follow-up off drug were then conducted to assess delayed response and recurrence. For the treated patients, the SALT score, which quantifies what percentage of scalp surface area is affected, served as the measure of disease severity. High-throughput TCRbeta sequencing was used to examine T cell clonal expansion in alopecia areata in both the C3H/HeJ mouse model and human patients. Human TCRbeta sequencing covered scalp tissue and sorted CD4+ and CD8+ peripheral blood T cells from patchy and totalis/universalis alopecia areata patients and healthy controls. Tofacitinib-treated patients had biopsies at baseline and at 4 and 24 weeks of treatment, with a later scalp biopsy in several patients. Scalp clonality was compared among normal scalp (n=4), patchy alopecia areata scalp (n=8), and alopecia totalis/universalis scalp (n=8). RNA was extracted with the PAXgene miRNA kit for fixed scalp, the miRNeasy kit for PBMCs, and the RNeasy kit for mouse skin. TCRbeta CDR3 regions were amplified by immunoSEQ multiplex PCR with 35 Vbeta forward and 13 Jbeta reverse primers.

Sample time point, as interpreted from the label and publication: around 4 weeks on oral tofacitinib. The intended sense of this specimen's treatment or condition label: oral pan-JAK inhibitor, 5-10 mg twice daily. Peripheral blood and lesional scalp punch biopsies were obtained from patients with alopecia areata. After PBMCs were isolated by density centrifugation and stained for CD3, CD4 and CD8, a FACSAria was used to sort CD4+ and CD8+ T cells. For this clone: This receptor's antigen is unknown. Per-base quality was not reported, and no clone a single base away is much larger than it.

Overall study results and their limits: Tofacitinib significantly lowered scalp clonality and the number of expanded CD8+ clones among the top 100 scalp clones. The treated cohort was small, with a single nonresponder, so links between baseline CD8+ expansion and response need larger studies. Higher clonality and more expanded CD8+ clones were observed in lesional scalp than in normal scalp, particularly in alopecia totalis/universalis, a finding suggestive of antigenic drive. Many expanded lesional clones persisted in scalp and blood during tofacitinib treatment, which may partly explain relapse after stopping treatment. Compared with mice, TCR sequences shared between patients were less clear, possibly partly because of HLA diversity across the patient population. Resident alphabeta T cells in normal human skin are also sequenced, complicating scalp TCR repertoire analysis, unlike mouse skin dominated by gammadelta T cells.

Trimming takes 4 bases off V and 7 bases off J; junction bases not matched to a gene: 8. As encoded in the germline V gene, CDR1 is MGHRA while CDR2 is YSYEKL. Taken from cysteine to phenylalanine, the CDR3 has 15 residues. Kept here is only the CDR3 DNA, which spans 45 bases and is read in frame from base 1. Libraries came from the immunoSEQ multiplex PCR assay. RNA was extracted from all samples and reverse transcribed into cDNA, which served as template for TCR sequencing. SuperScript III was used to make first-strand cDNA, primed with a 2:1 mix of oligo-dT and random hexamers. A synthetic immune receptor repertoire was used to gauge amplification bias, and whatever bias remained was removed computationally. The original methods were these. After raw reads were preprocessed to remove errors, the CDR3 was defined following IMGT conventions as running from the conserved cysteine to phenylalanine. Clonality was computed as 1 minus the Shannon entropy, with the entropy normalized by log2 of the number of productive unique TCRs. Whether scalp clones were CD4 or CD8 was inferred by matching scalp TCRbeta sequences against CD4 and CD8 repertoires sorted from blood. Imported from immuneACCESS, the table was reduced by TCRdb to in-frame sequences with V and J called. These copies leave out some clones; in studies compared against another copy, an unresolved V gene accounts for under half, and the cause of the remainder is not known. The DNA gave D and trimming, while V, J and clone size come from that table. The sample yields roughly 98,000 clones; 50% to 75% were counted once. The top ten clonotypes cover 15% to 19% of the sample.

This sample comprised CD8+ T cells sorted from blood, obtained at week 4, from a patient treated with tofacitinib. The chain joins TRBV4-1 to TRBJ2-7; TRBD1 lines up with 12 middle nucleotides. The sequence was collected from a human donor with alopecia areata. CDR3 region: CASSLPGQGALEQYF. Read as DNA, the sequence is TGCGCCAGCAGCCTTCCGGGACAGGGGGCCTTAGAGCAGTACTTC.